This T cell receptor (beta chain) comes out of a study of regulatory T cells in long-lasting Graves disease. General study points: Preferential use of TRBV28, TRBJ1-2 and TRBJ2-5 was seen in persistent disease.

Germline CDR1 reads KGHDR; CDR2 reads SFDVKD. The CDR3 has 15 residues. Trimming shortened V by 0 bases and J by 1 base, and 8 bases separated the two germline ends. This clonotype was seen only a few times. Its antigen remains unidentified. The time point: newly diagnosed GD, antithyroid drugs for less than 3 months. The TCR library was made from RNA that had been extracted from PBMCs in TRIzol. Enrollment of patients was through an endocrinology department in Xi'an, China. Through Arm-PCR of CDR3 regions and iRepertoire HTBI primers, TCR beta libraries were built. From the multiplex PCR reads, TCRdb called clonotypes with MiXCR, one entry per CDR3 protein. The table records about 440,000 distinct CDR3 sequences, approximately 16% of them present only once. These data were also filed under a second study, of T cells in Graves' hyperthyroidism and ophthalmopathy. From that second work: HTBI primers were employed in a first-round RT-PCR of the TCR CDR3.

This chain uses TRBV24-1 with TRBJ2-5, with a tentative D call TRBD1 (6 bases). The TCR was taken from a woman younger than 45 with Graves disease. The sequences come from peripheral blood mononuclear cells (PBMCs), collected at new diagnosis, from a patient treated with antithyroid drugs. CDR3 bases: TGTGCCACCAGTGATTTGGGACAGACCCAAGAGACCCAGTACTTC. Its translation: CATSDLGQTQETQYF.